These T cell receptor beta chains were read from a single sample in a study of beta chain features in type 1 diabetes. Method: immunoSEQ multiplex PCR; TCRdb's copy keeps in-frame clones and lacks some. This sample carries around 120,000 clones, 15% to 20% of them seen once, and the ten largest clones take roughly 2.6%. Source material: central memory CD4+ T cells from blood. These TCRs come from a man between 18 and 35 years old with type 1 diabetes. Both conserved end residues are part of each CDR3. The D gene is left open where the match is weak. The size field is filled for only some rows; it gives once, few, many or a size class.

>few|TRBV4-1|TRBD2
CASSQAPRAGGYNEQFF
>-|TRBV18|-
CASSPDQANYGYTF
>-|TRBV5-6|TRBD2
CASSFTTSGSMDEQFF
>many|TRBV6-5|-
CASRLATRTDTQYF
>-|TRBV30|-
CAWSVPGGWQPQHF
>-|TRBV4-3|-
CASSQEGGPSNQPQHF
>-|TRBV5-1|-
CASRGGVQSSYEQYF
>-|TRBV14|-
CASSPRDGGYYGYTF
>few|TRBV4-2|-
CASSQDYSYGYTF
>-|TRBV30|-
CAWRRGGSTDTQYF
>few|TRBV5-4|TRBD1
CASRRDRVSNEQFF